The text below deals with one TCR beta chain. Its specificity is unknown. The protocol was immunoSEQ multiplex PCR, while the TCRdb copy is restricted to in-frame clones and leaves out a portion. The table shows nearly 110,000 clones, with 88% occurring only once. These data come from a study of cytomegalovirus exposure and HLA in healthy donors. Study-wide context: Later, an analysis reported that the 95 to 150 validation repertoires had used the same platform as the 500 to 750 first-cohort repertoires.

Study conclusions and caveats: Despite most TCR sequences being rare, some public TCRs occurred in many donors. It was 164 TCR beta chains that were listed as cytomegalovirus-associated.

The source of this sequence is a woman under 30 in good health and CMV-seropositive. What was sequenced was PBMCs.

Here the CDR3 reads CSVEGGQGAEETQYF. For the CDR3, the DNA is TGCAGCGTTGAAGGGGGACAAGGGGCTGAGGAGACCCAGTACTTC. The chain couples TRBV29-1 to TRBJ2-5; a possible D gene is TRBD1 (6 bases). This CDR3 has 15 residues. Trimming took 1 base from V and 5 from J, leaving 17 bases between them. The germline V gene has CDR1 SQVTM and CDR2 ANQGSEA.